What follows describes a single T cell receptor (beta chain). Antigen unknown. The sample is drawn from a study of T-cell reconstitution after alpha-beta-depleted transplantation in children. Study-level results: Hyperexpanded clones declined; after one year, newly produced T cells mostly supplied diversity. Recipient T cells and thymic progenitors that survived gave rise to the high TCRbeta diversity observed at day 60 in some patients.

Preparation of the TCRbeta library used unique molecular identifiers. TCRdb redid the calling of the PCR reads with MiXCR, one entry per CDR3 protein. Altogether about a million distinct CDR3 sequences are present, roughly 31% being singletons, with the ten largest covering about 28%. This clonotype was sampled from a boy under two years old who had a stem cell transplant for SCID, so the T cells may come from the graft donor. The material sequenced was PBMCs, mostly from graft donor cells, taken 360 days after TCRalphabeta/CD19-depleted stem cell transplant.

As DNA, the CDR3 is TGTGCCAGCAGCGCGACTTCCTCCCCCGCAGATACGCAGTATTTT. Its protein product is CASSATSSPADTQYF. The chain is built from TRBV9 and TRBJ2-3; D is ambiguous. The CDR3 sequence is 15 residues long. V was cut by 3 bases and J by 4 bases, with 15 bases left in between. Germline CDR1 and CDR2: SGDLS and YYNGEE.